This TCR beta chain was found in a study of spatial heterogeneity in lung cancer. This clonotype occurred a few times. TCRdb called the 5' RACE reads again in MiXCR, with one record for every CDR3 protein. The sample has 85,000 to 100,000 distinct CDR3 sequences; roughly a fifth are singletons. With 0 bases removed from V and 4 bases from J, the gap between germline ends came to 12 bases. Germline V gene sequence: CDR1 LGHNA, CDR2 YSLEER. The CDR3 extends over 15 amino acids. The time point is: blood at routine non-recurrence follow-up after resection. V is TRBV4-3 and J is TRBJ1-1; D is uncertain. The TCR sequence derives from a male donor with early-stage non-small cell lung cancer. Here the sequenced sample was PBMCs, taken at follow-up. CDR3 loop: CASSQDPYLPTEAFF. CDR3 nucleotides: TGCGCCAGCAGCCAAGACCCGTATTTGCCCACTGAAGCTTTCTTT.